This T cell receptor (beta chain) was documented in a study of T cells after somatic rescue of genetic block. Measured with immunoSEQ multiplex PCR; TCRdb has only the in-frame clones, and not every one. This sample carries 110,000 or so clones, 75% to 95% of them seen once, and the ten largest clones take less than 1.5%. V lost 5 bases, J lost 1 base, and 18 bases lay in between. From germline, CDR1 is SEHNR and CDR2 FQNEAQ (reference sequence). The CDR3 has 17 amino acids. What was sequenced was peripheral blood mononuclear cells (PBMCs). The TCR sequence derives from a woman aged 18 to 35. The chain carries TRBV7-9 and TRBJ2-4, with a possible D match to TRBD1 (5 bases). The CDR3 DNA sequence: TGTGCCAGCAGCGATTCCTCAGGGTTATTGGCCAAAAACATTCAGTACTTC. Encoded protein: CASSDSSGLLAKNIQYF.